Detailed here is one TCR beta chain. The sample holds one count of this clone. Its antigen has not been determined. Qualities for individual bases were not recorded, and no much larger clone is one base off. These data originate in a study of blood T cell repertoires in COVID-19 (dated by TCRdb to the early 2020s). At the level of the whole study: The collaborator samples originated in the United States, Italy and Spain and spanned the acute and convalescent phases of COVID-19. Samples were obtained from the ongoing ImmuneRACE study (first 160 participants) and from some 1,200 subjects provided by 6 global collaborators. The prospective study material was composed of cDNA or gDNA derived from T cells, B-cell-depleted T cells, or PBMCs. The repertoires were released in a freely available public database intended as a resource for research on the immune response to SARS-CoV-2. Deeply sampled blood TCRbeta repertoires from subjects exposed to, actively infected with, or recovered from COVID-19 were included in the dataset. The sample metadata nearly always contained a de-identified subject ID, COVID-19 status, age in years and sex. Where available, HLA class I and class II types were taken from metadata supplied by the sample provider and were not determined by assay-based typing.

General findings and caveats noted by the study authors: Clinical and demographic metadata were provided uncurated, with the amount varying by source and participant.

The germline V end is reduced by 5 bases and the J end by 1 base; junction bases left unmatched: 8. Spanning cysteine to phenylalanine, the CDR3 consists of 17 amino acids. The read is trimmed to its CDR3 DNA, 51 bases read in frame from base 1. According to the germline V gene (reference sequence), CDR1 reads MNHNY and CDR2 reads SVGAGI. Collaborating institutions collected whole blood in K2EDTA tubes following their own protocols. For TCRbeta analysis, collaborators shipped samples in one of three forms: frozen whole blood, isolated PBMCs, or DNA extracted from either of those sample types. TCRbeta CDR3 regions were amplified from genomic DNA using the immunoSEQ Assay, a bias-controlled multiplex PCR. The published analysis was carried out like this. Within the assay, amplification of reference gene primers was used to estimate how many nucleated cells each sample contained. To quantify the absolute abundance of each unique TCRbeta CDR3 rearrangement, sequence reads were collapsed and filtered. Productive Simpson clonality was computed per sample as the square root of Simpson's diversity index over productive rearrangements. TCRdb provides this immuneACCESS table in a form limited to in-frame rearrangements. Some clones are lacking; in checked studies, under half of them reflect an unresolved V gene, and why the rest are absent is not known. The DNA was the basis for D and trimming; V, J and clone size are from that table. This sample is represented by over 100,000 clones; 85% to 90% of them were singletons. The ten largest clones represent approximately 11% of the sample.

This chain is built from TRBV6-6 and TRBJ1-5; TRBD1 aligns with 10 central bases. The material sequenced was peripheral blood. The clonotype was recovered from an elderly man with acute or convalescent COVID-19. In nucleotides, the sequence is TGTGCCAGCAGTCCGGGACAGGGGACAATAAGCAATCAGCCCCAGCATTTT. Its protein reads: CASSPGQGTISNQPQHF.